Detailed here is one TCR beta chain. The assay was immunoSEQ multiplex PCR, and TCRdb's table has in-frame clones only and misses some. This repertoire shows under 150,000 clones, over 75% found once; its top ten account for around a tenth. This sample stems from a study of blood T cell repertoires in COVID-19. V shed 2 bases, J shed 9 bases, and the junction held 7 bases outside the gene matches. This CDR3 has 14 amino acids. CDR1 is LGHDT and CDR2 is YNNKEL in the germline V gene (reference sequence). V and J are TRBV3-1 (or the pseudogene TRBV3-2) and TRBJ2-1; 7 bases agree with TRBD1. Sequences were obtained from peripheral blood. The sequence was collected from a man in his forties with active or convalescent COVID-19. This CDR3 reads CASSQSYRGGEQFF. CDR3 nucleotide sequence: TGTGCCAGCAGCCAAAGTTACAGGGGCGGTGAGCAGTTCTTC.